These 27 T cell receptor beta chains share one sample of origin, sequenced in a study of CD8+ T cells in alopecia areata. Treatment reported: oral pan-JAK inhibitor, 5-10 mg twice daily. Extracted from the samples, RNA was reverse transcribed into cDNA to serve as the sequencing template. Sequencing used immunoSEQ multiplex PCR; TCRdb keeps in-frame clones, though not all of them. The table includes about 100,000 clones, roughly 84% detected once. The specimen comprised CD8+ T cells sorted from blood, sampled at week 24, from a patient treated with tofacitinib. The receptors were gathered from a human donor with alopecia areata.

The chain links TRBV27 to TRBJ2-2, with 7 positions matching TRBD1. The CDR3 is 14 amino acids. Losses at the gene ends were 8 bases for V and 0 bases for J; bases not matched to a gene: 3. Germline assignment: CDR1 MNHEY and CDR2 SMNVEV (reference sequence). The CDR3 bases are TGTGCCAGCCAGGGACAGACGAACACCGGGGAGCTGTTTTTT. It is translated as CASQGQTNTGELFF.

The chain uses TRBV6-1 and TRBJ2-5, with 7 positions matching TRBD2. This CDR3 spans 18 amino acids. From germline, CDR1 is MNHNS and CDR2 SASEGT. V trimming: 0 bases; J trimming: 1 base; junction bases outside the gene matches: 11. The CDR3 loop reads CASSEAMYASGFQETQYF. In DNA form, the CDR3 reads TGTGCCAGCAGTGAAGCAATGTATGCTAGCGGATTCCAAGAGACCCAGTACTTC.

This clone was observed once. J is TRBJ2-1 and V is TRBV11-2; 9 bases match TRBD1. The V segment lost 9 bases and the J segment 8 bases; nucleotides outside the gene matches: 11. The germline V gene has CDR1 SGHAT and CDR2 FQNNGV. The CDR3 is 14 residues long. The CDR3 DNA reads as TGTGCCAGTAACAGGGGGCAAGTGGGCGATGAGCAGTTCTTC. This translates into CASNRGQVGDEQFF.

This clone appeared a single time. The chain recombines TRBV7-9 with TRBJ2-7, with TRBD1 matching 10 bases. J lost 3 bases, V lost 4 bases, and 9 bases had no gene match. Germline CDR1 SEHNR, CDR2 FQNEAQ (reference sequence). CDR3 length: 16 residues. The CDR3 coding sequence is TGTGCCAGCAGCTCACCAGGGACAGGGGCGGACTACGAGCAGTACTTC. This codes for CASSSPGTGADYEQYF.

In the case of this clone: Because the CDR3 is missing its conserved closing phenylalanine or tryptophan, this is likely a read error. The CDR3 nucleotides read TGTGCCTGGAGCAATTCGGCAGGGGGGAACACTGAAGCTTTCCTT. This sequence encodes CAWSNSAGGNTEAFL. V is TRBV30 and J is TRBJ1-1, with TRBD1 matching 7 bases. V gave up 3 bases and J gave up 1 base; unmatched junction bases: 8. The CDR3 covers 15 residues. Looked up from germline, CDR1 is GTSNPN and CDR2 is SVGIG (reference sequence).

Only a few counts were recorded for this clone. CDR3 nucleotide sequence: TGTGCCAGCAGCGTACGTGGGACGGGATTATCGGAGGATGAGCAGTTCTTC. Residues: CASSVRGTGLSEDEQFF. The V call is TRBV9, the J call TRBJ2-1; tentatively, D is TRBD1 or TRBD2 (5 bases each). CDR1 is SGDLS, CDR2 YYNGEE, per germline. The CDR3 consists of 17 residues. The V gene lost 1 base and the J gene lost 8 bases, with 22 bases spanning the gap.

The gene calls are TRBV7-2 and TRBJ2-2; D gene uncertain. Germline V gene lookup returns CDR1 SGHTA and CDR2 FQGNSA. The CDR3 spans 15 residues. V lost 7 bases, J lost 0 bases, and 12 bases lay in between. CDR3 sequence reads: CASTSLGPNTGELFF. For the CDR3, the DNA is TGTGCCAGCACCTCCCTCGGTCCGAACACCGGGGAGCTGTTTTTT.

This chain joins TRBV2 and TRBJ2-3; D unclear. Trimming removed 3 bases from V and 1 base from J, with 2 bases in between. The germline gives CDR1 SNHLY, CDR2 FYNNEI. The CDR3 has 12 amino acids. CDR3 nucleotides: TGTGCCAGCAGTGATGGCACAGATACGCAGTATTTT. Translated: CASSDGTDTQYF.

The chain employs TRBV4-3 and TRBJ2-2, with 9 bases fitting TRBD2. J lost 5 bases, V lost 3 bases, and 13 bases had no gene match. Germline-derived CDR1 and CDR2 are LGHNA and YSLEER. CDR3 size: 18 residues. Here the CDR3 DNA reads TGCGCCAGCAGCCACAAATCTAGCGGGGAGGTGACGACCGGGGAGCTGTTTTTT. Its translation is CASSHKSSGEVTTGELFF.

The J gene is TRBJ2-7, the V gene TRBV11-3; D is unclear. The CDR3 covers 13 residues. Trimming removed 5 bases at V and 2 bases at J, with 10 bases between. Germline-derived CDR1 and CDR2 are SGHNT and YENEEA. In DNA, the CDR3 is TGTGCCAGCAGCCCCTTTGACACCTACGAGCAGTACTTC. Protein: CASSPFDTYEQYF.

This chain joins TRBV6-6 and TRBJ2-7; 9 nucleotides agree with TRBD2. V shed 2 bases, J shed 4 bases, and the junction held 6 bases outside the gene matches. CDR1 and CDR2 from the germline V gene are MNHNY and SVGAGI (reference sequence). This CDR3 comprises 15 residues. The CDR3 region has the DNA TGTGCCAGCAGTTACCTCGGTAGCGGGGGTTACGAGCAGTACTTC. This codes for CASSYLGSGGYEQYF.

This sequence joins TRBV27 and TRBJ2-7; unclear D gene. The V gene's germline CDR1 is MNHEY and CDR2 SMNVEV (reference sequence). V lost 8 bases and J lost 0, with 11 bases in between. The CDR3 sequence is 13 residues long. The CDR3 region has the DNA TGTGCCAGCGCACCCCAAGGCTCCTACGAGCAGTACTTC. It codes for CASAPQGSYEQYF.

J is TRBJ2-3 and V is TRBV2, with D uncertain. Trimming removed 10 bases from V and 4 bases from J, with 12 bases in between. Germline CDR1 and CDR2: SNHLY and FYNNEI. The CDR3 sequence is 12 residues long. CDR3 residues: CATSPGSDTQYF. In DNA form, the CDR3 reads TGTGCCACCTCCCCTGGGTCAGATACGCAGTATTTT.

The rearrangement links TRBV2 to TRBJ2-4; D is uncertain. This CDR3 comprises 14 residues. V was clipped by 1 base and J by 5 bases, with 9 bases between them. Germline assignment: CDR1 SNHLY and CDR2 FYNNEI. The CDR3 nucleotides are TGTGCCAGCAGTGAAGGGCCGTACCAAAACATTCAGTACTTC. This translates into CASSEGPYQNIQYF.

This clone showed up just once. J is TRBJ1-5 and V is TRBV6-5; no definite D call. CDR1 MNHEY and CDR2 SVGAGI come from the germline V gene. CDR3 size: 14 residues. V lost 0 bases and J lost 2, with 5 bases in between. The chain's CDR3 is CASSYSGGNQPQHF. The CDR3 DNA sequence: TGTGCCAGCAGTTACTCAGGCGGCAATCAGCCCCAGCATTTT.

This chain joins TRBV27 and TRBJ1-1; the D gene is possibly TRBD1 (6 bases). Trimming removed 2 bases at V and 3 bases at J, with 13 bases between. CDR3 length: 15 amino acids. Germline CDR1 MNHEY, CDR2 SMNVEV (reference sequence). The CDR3 protein is CASSLIAGADTEAFF. Written as DNA, the CDR3 is TGTGCCAGCAGTTTAATAGCAGGGGCAGACACTGAAGCTTTCTTT.

This clone showed up just a few times. The genes are TRBV7-3 and TRBJ2-1, with a tentative D call TRBD2 (7 bases). The CDR3 totals 16 residues. Between the trimmed V and J ends, which lost 3 bases and 4 bases, there was a span of 16 bases. Germline lookup yields CDR1 SGHTA and CDR2 FQGTGA. In DNA form, the CDR3 reads TGTGCCAGCAGCTTTGTAGGCGGGGGCGCATACAATGAGCAGTTCTTC. It specifies CASSFVGGGAYNEQFF.

This clone was observed once. V gene TRBV6-1 combines with J gene TRBJ2-7; D possibly corresponds to TRBD1 (6 bases). CDR1 is MNHNS, CDR2 SASEGT, per germline. The length of the CDR3 is 12 residues. V lost 7 bases, J lost 5 bases, and 12 bases lay in between. The CDR3 sequence is CASTYRADEQYF. CDR3 coding DNA: TGTGCCAGCACCTACAGGGCAGACGAGCAGTACTTC.

This clone was detected a few times. The chain couples TRBV2 to TRBJ2-1, with 10 bases that match TRBD1. The CDR3 contains 15 residues. The germline CDR1 and CDR2 sequences are SNHLY and FYNNEI. The junction had 11 bases not matched to a gene; V was cut back by 5 bases and J by 10 bases. The chain's CDR3 is CASSTWDRGLGEQFF. CDR3 coding DNA: TGTGCCAGCAGTACCTGGGACAGGGGATTGGGCGAGCAGTTCTTC.

V and J are TRBV29-1 and TRBJ2-2; TRBD2 might be the D (6 bases). The CDR3 has 13 residues. Trimming shortened V by 5 bases and J by 2 bases, and 9 bases separated the two germline ends. From germline, CDR1 is SQVTM and CDR2 ANQGSEA. This CDR3 reads CSVRGVNTGELFF. In nucleotides, the CDR3 is TGCAGCGTTCGCGGGGTAAACACCGGGGAGCTGTTTTTT.

V and J are TRBV11-2 and TRBJ2-7, with D maybe TRBD1 (6 bases). Between the trimmed V and J ends, which lost 3 bases and 5 bases, there was a span of 14 bases. The CDR3 consists of 14 residues. The V gene's germline CDR1 is SGHAT and CDR2 FQNNGV. The CDR3 region is CASSFKQGGHEQYF. CDR3 in DNA: TGTGCCAGCAGCTTTAAACAGGGCGGTCACGAGCAGTACTTC.

The chain has TRBV27 and TRBJ2-3; D gene ambiguous. The CDR3 covers 12 residues. The germline gives CDR1 MNHEY, CDR2 SMNVEV (reference sequence). Trimming pared 0 bases from V and 5 bases from J, leaving 3 bases between. The CDR3 reads CASSLSGDTQYF. The CDR3 bases are TGTGCCAGCAGTTTATCTGGAGATACGCAGTATTTT.

The V gene is TRBV6-5, the J gene TRBJ2-1; 13 nucleotides align to TRBD2. The germline gives CDR1 MNHEY, CDR2 SVGAGI. V shed 6 bases and J 8 bases; nucleotides not matched to a gene: 7. This CDR3 has 15 amino acids. The CDR3 sequence: CASSGGTSGVDEQFF. CDR3 in DNA: TGTGCCAGCAGCGGTGGGACTAGCGGGGTCGATGAGCAGTTCTTC.

A word on this clone: One end of the junction does not line up with germline, which may come from a read error. The rearrangement uses TRBV7-7 and TRBJ2-1; 10 nucleotides match TRBD2. In germline, CDR1 is SSHAT, CDR2 FNYEAQ (reference sequence). The CDR3 extends over 15 amino acids. The CDR3 DNA reads TGTGCTAGCAGCTTATCCCTAGCGGGGGAGGATGAGCAGTTCTTC. Translating gives CASSLSLAGEDEQFF. The full variable domain, in which reference TRBV7-7 and TRBJ2-1 provide the parts outside the CDR3, is GAGVSQSPRYKVTKRGQDVTLRCDPISSHATLYWYQQALGQGPEFLTYFNYEAQPDKSGLPSDRFSAERPEGSISTLTIQRTEQRDSAMYRCASSLSLAGEDEQFFGPGTRLTVL.

V is TRBV5-4 and J is TRBJ2-3; 7 bases line up with TRBD2. CDR1 and CDR2 (germline): SGHNT, YYREEE (reference sequence). This CDR3 spans 15 amino acids. After removal of 5 bases from V and 2 bases from J, the junction contained 8 bases not matched to a gene. For the CDR3, the DNA is TGTGCCAGCAGTCCCCCAGCGGGGTCCACAGATACGCAGTATTTT. Encoded protein: CASSPPAGSTDTQYF.

The chain employs TRBV29-1 and TRBJ2-5, with 9 bases identical to TRBD1. The germline gives CDR1 SQVTM, CDR2 ANQGSEA. CDR3 size: 17 residues. V gave up 2 bases and J gave up 2 bases; unmatched junction bases: 12. DNA of the CDR3: TGCAGCGTTGAACTACTACCGGGACAGGGTCCGCAAGAGACCCAGTACTTC. Its translation is CSVELLPGQGPQETQYF.

Worth noting for this clone: The junction departs from the called germline gene at one end, perhaps through a read error. V and J are TRBV6-5 and TRBJ2-7, with TRBD1 as a possible D gene (5 bases). This CDR3 is 10 amino acids long. CDR1 MNHEY and CDR2 SVGAGI come from the germline V gene. CDR3 protein: CAGRDYEQYF. The CDR3 DNA reads as TGTGCCGGCAGGGATTACGAGCAGTACTTC.